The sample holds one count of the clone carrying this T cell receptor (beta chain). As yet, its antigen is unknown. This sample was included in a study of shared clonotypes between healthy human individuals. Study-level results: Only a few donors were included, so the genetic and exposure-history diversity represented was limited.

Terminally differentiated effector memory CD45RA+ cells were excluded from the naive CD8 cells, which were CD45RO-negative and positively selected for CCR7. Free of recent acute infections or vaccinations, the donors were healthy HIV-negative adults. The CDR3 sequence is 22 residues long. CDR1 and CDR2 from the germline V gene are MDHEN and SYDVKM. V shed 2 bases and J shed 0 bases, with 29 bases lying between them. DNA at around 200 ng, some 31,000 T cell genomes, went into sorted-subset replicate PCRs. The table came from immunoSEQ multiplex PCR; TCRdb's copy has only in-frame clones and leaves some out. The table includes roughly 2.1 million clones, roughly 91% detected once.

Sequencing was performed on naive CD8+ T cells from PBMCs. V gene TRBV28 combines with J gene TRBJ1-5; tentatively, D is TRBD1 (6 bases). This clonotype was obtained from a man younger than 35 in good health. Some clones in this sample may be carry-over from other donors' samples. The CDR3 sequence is CASSLRGDLQGGVFYSNQPQHF. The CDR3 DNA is TGTGCCAGCAGTTTAAGGGGTGATTTACAGGGTGGCGTTTTTTATAGCAATCAGCCCCAGCATTTT.